The clone carrying this T cell receptor beta chain has a count of ten or more. Antigen unknown. RNA served as the template for amplifying TCR beta CDR3 regions. Scientists carried out first-round RT-PCR using HTBI primers and then a second-round multiplex PCR. MiXCR, run by TCRdb on the multiplex PCR reads, gives a single entry per CDR3 protein. This sample yields under 350,000 distinct CDR3 sequences, of which roughly 17% are seen a single time; around an eighth belongs to the top ten. This entry comes from a study of Graves' ophthalmopathy and Graves' hyperthyroidism. Study overall: Peripheral blood collection took place at initial diagnosis, before any treatment.

J was trimmed by 5 bases and V by 5 bases; bases with no gene match: 9. Germline V CDR1 and CDR2: SGHTA, FQGNSA. The CDR3 loop spans 14 amino acids. The authors isolated PBMCs from more than 9 ml of fresh peripheral blood. Whole-study results and caveats: A model of 13 signatures distinguished ophthalmopathy from stable hyperthyroidism at 87.88% sensitivity and 81.08% specificity.

Sequencing input: peripheral blood. J is TRBJ2-7 and V is TRBV7-2; 7 bases line up with TRBD1. The sequence was obtained from an adult man with Graves' ophthalmopathy. The chain's CDR3 is CASSPPDRVHEQYF. CDR3 nucleotide sequence: TGTGCCAGCAGCCCACCCGACAGGGTCCACGAGCAGTACTTC.